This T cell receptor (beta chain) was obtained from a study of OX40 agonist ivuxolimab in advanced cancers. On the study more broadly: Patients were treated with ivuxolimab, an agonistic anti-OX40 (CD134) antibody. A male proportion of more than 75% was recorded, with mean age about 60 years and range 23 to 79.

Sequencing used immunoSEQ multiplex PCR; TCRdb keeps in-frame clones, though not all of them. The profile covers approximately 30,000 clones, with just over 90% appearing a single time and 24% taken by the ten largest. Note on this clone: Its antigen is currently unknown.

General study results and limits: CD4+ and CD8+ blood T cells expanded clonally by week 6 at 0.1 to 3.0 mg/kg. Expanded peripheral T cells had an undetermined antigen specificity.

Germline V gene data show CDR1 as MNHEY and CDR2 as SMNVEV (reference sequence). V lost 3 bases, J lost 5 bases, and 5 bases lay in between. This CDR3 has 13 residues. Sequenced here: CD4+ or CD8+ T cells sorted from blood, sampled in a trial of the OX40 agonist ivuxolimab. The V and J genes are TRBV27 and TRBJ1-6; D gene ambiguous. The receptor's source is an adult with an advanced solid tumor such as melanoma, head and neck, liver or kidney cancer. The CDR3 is CASSFYDNSPLHF. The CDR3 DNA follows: TGTGCCAGCAGTTTCTATGATAATTCACCCCTCCACTTT.